The next 13 T cell receptor beta chains were all read from a single sample in a study of follicular helper T cells after annual influenza vaccination. Assay used: immunoSEQ multiplex PCR; TCRdb lists only in-frame clones, some missing. The sample yields about 9,800 clones, roughly 80% seen once. Specified time point: 2014-2015 season, 7 days after vaccination. The specimen was CXCR5- memory CD4+ T cells sorted from blood, collected 7 days after influenza vaccination. The receptors were gathered from an adult who received the influenza vaccine.

Points on this clone: Relative to the germline gene, one junction end is altered; a read error may explain this. The rearrangement links TRBV7-7 to TRBJ1-1; D unclear. The CDR3 covers 13 residues. Germline CDR1 reads SSHAT; CDR2 reads FNYEAQ (reference sequence). The chain's CDR3 is CASSPLGSAEAFF. The CDR3 DNA follows: TGTGCTAGCAGCCCACTGGGGTCTGCTGAAGCTTTCTTT.

This sequence joins TRBV6-1 and TRBJ1-2; TRBD1 is a possible D gene (5 bases). The CDR3 totals 19 residues. Trimming shortened V by 1 base and J by 6 bases, and 27 bases separated the two germline ends. Germline V lookup: CDR1 MNHNS, CDR2 SASEGT. The DNA for the CDR3 is TGTGCCAGCAGTGAAGGAATGTGGGTAATAGCCAGGGTTGGGCATGGCTACACCTTC. Amino acids: CASSEGMWVIARVGHGYTF.

The rearrangement uses TRBV6-4 and TRBJ2-3; D is possibly TRBD1 or TRBD2 (6 bases each). The CDR3 runs 13 residues. V lost 6 bases to trimming and J lost 5 bases, with 12 bases between them. Germline CDR1 is MRHNA and CDR2 is SNTAGT. The CDR3 nucleotides are TGTGCCAGCAGCCGGGGGCCGGGAGATACGCAGTATTTT. As protein: CASSRGPGDTQYF.

This chain joins TRBV5-1 and TRBJ2-3; no clear D. The CDR3 runs 13 residues. Germline values: CDR1 SGHRS, CDR2 YFSETQ. With 3 bases removed from V and 2 bases from J, the gap between germline ends came to 7 bases. In DNA, the CDR3 is TGCGCCAGCAGCTCGCTCTACACAGATACGCAGTATTTT. Amino acid sequence: CASSSLYTDTQYF.

The rearrangement links TRBV18 to TRBJ2-5; D might be TRBD1 or TRBD2, each matching 6 bases. Germline loops: CDR1 KGHSH, CDR2 LQKENI. V lost 3 bases and J lost 5, with 16 bases in between. CDR3 length: 15 amino acids. The CDR3 region is CASSPNRARGETQYF. CDR3 in DNA: TGTGCCAGCTCACCGAACAGGGCCCGGGGGGAGACCCAGTACTTC.

The rearrangement links TRBV7-9 to TRBJ1-3; no clear D. This CDR3 contains 16 residues. V dropped 2 bases and J dropped 0 bases, with 11 bases sitting between them. Germline V gene data show CDR1 as SEHNR and CDR2 as FQNEAQ (reference sequence). The CDR3 sequence: CASSLRRGISGNTIYF. CDR3 sequence (DNA): TGTGCCAGCAGCTTACGGCGTGGGATCTCTGGAAACACCATATATTTT.

V and J are TRBV7-8 and TRBJ2-5; 7 nucleotides agree with TRBD2. This CDR3 is 14 amino acids long. CDR1 is SGHVS and CDR2 is FQNEAQ in the germline V gene. J was trimmed by 4 bases and V by 5 bases; bases with no gene match: 7. The CDR3 region has the DNA TGTGCCAGCAGCCAGTGGGGGGGGAGAGAGACCCAGTACTTC. Amino acids: CASSQWGGRETQYF.

V gene TRBV5-6 combines with J gene TRBJ1-1, with D unclear. CDR1 is SGHDT and CDR2 is YYEEEE in the germline V gene. The CDR3 has 15 residues. V was clipped by 0 bases and J by 0 bases, with 9 bases between them. The CDR3 DNA sequence: TGTGCCAGCAGCTTGGGACGGCTCCTGAACACTGAAGCTTTCTTT. Amino acids: CASSLGRLLNTEAFF.

This chain links TRBV18 with TRBJ1-5; D gene unclear. This CDR3 region has 13 residues. Germline V gene lookup returns CDR1 KGHSH and CDR2 LQKENI. Between the trimmed V and J ends, which lost 3 bases and 0 bases, there was a span of 3 bases. CDR3 sequence: CASSPNSNQPQHF. In DNA form, the CDR3 reads TGTGCCAGCTCACCTAATAGCAATCAGCCCCAGCATTTT.

This clone showed up just once. The chain carries TRBV29-1 and TRBJ1-2; no clear D gene. CDR3 length: 14 residues. Trimming removed 8 bases at V and 7 bases at J, with 23 bases between. Germline V gene lookup returns CDR1 SQVTM and CDR2 ANQGSEA. The CDR3 is CSSHREADWGGYTF. CDR3 DNA: TGCAGCTCTCACCGGGAGGCAGACTGGGGTGGCTACACCTTC.

This sequence joins TRBV18 and TRBJ1-1; perhaps TRBD1 as D (5 bases). Trimming removed 5 bases at V and 0 bases at J, with 7 bases between. Germline values: CDR1 KGHSH, CDR2 LQKENI. CDR3 length equals 13 residues. In DNA, the CDR3 is TGTGCCAGCTCAGGGGGAATGAACACTGAAGCTTTCTTT. Translation gives CASSGGMNTEAFF.

This chain joins TRBV7-2 and TRBJ1-2; possible D gene TRBD1, 6 bases. Germline loops: CDR1 SGHTA, CDR2 FQGNSA. This CDR3 is built from 14 residues. Trimming stripped 5 bases from V and 4 bases from J, with 14 bases between. The CDR3 sequence: CASSLWTETYGYTF. The CDR3 DNA sequence: TGTGCCAGCAGCCTCTGGACAGAGACCTATGGCTACACCTTC.

The CDR3 protein is CASSPVRSNYGYTF. CDR3 in DNA: TGCGCCAGCAGTCCCGTCAGGTCCAACTATGGCTACACCTTC. The chain links TRBV5-1 to TRBJ1-2; unclear D gene. The V end was cut by 5 bases, the J end by 2 bases, with 13 bases between. Germline assignment: CDR1 SGHRS and CDR2 YFSETQ. The CDR3 covers 14 residues.